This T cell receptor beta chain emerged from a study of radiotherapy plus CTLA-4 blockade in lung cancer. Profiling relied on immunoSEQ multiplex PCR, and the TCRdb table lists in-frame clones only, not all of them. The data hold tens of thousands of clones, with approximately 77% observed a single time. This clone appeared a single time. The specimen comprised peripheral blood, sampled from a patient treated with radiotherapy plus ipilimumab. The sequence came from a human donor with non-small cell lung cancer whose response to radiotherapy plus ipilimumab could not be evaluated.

The CDR3 spells CASSQGTSGISTDTQYF. In DNA, the CDR3 is TGCGCCAGCAGCCAGGGGACTAGCGGGATTAGCACAGATACGCAGTATTTT. The chain links TRBV4-3 to TRBJ2-3; 13 bases align to TRBD2. CDR1 and CDR2 (germline): LGHNA, YSLEER. The CDR3 sequence is 17 residues long. Trimming removed 3 bases from V and 0 bases from J; junction bases left unmatched: 3.